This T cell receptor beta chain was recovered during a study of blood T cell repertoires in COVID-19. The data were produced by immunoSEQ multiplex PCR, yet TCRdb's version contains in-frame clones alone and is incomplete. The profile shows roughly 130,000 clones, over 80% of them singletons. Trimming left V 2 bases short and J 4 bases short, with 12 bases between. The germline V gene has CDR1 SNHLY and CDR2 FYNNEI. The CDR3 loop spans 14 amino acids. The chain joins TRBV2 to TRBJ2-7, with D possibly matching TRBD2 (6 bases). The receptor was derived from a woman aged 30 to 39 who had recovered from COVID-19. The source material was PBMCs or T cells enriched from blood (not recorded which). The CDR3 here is CASSEIIGGYEQYF. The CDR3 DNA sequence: TGTGCCAGCAGTGAAATCATTGGGGGGTACGAGCAGTACTTC. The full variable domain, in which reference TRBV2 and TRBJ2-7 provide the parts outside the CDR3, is EPEVTQTPSHQVTQMGQEVILRCVPISNHLYFYWYRQILGQKVEFLVSFYNNEISEKSEIFDDQFSVERPDGSNFTLKIRSTKLEDSAMYFCASSEIIGGYEQYFGPGTRLTVT.